A single sample gave rise to the 15 T cell receptor beta chains below, sequenced in a study of T-cell memory formation after mild COVID-19. MiXCR, applied by TCRdb to the 5' RACE reads, yields one record per CDR3 protein. The profile shows under 300,000 distinct CDR3 sequences, roughly 17% of them singletons. Sequenced input: PBMCs or a T cell subset sorted from them (not recorded which). The receptors shown here come from a man aged 18 to 30 who had mild COVID-19 (a few samples of this study predate the infection). Cell type and time point are not known.

In its sample, this clonotype was seen a few times. V gene TRBV5-1 combines with J gene TRBJ2-5, with no clear D. The CDR3 sequence is 12 residues long. The ends were cut back, 0 bases at V and 5 bases at J, with 5 bases in the middle. Germline-derived CDR1 and CDR2 are SGHRS and YFSETQ. The CDR3 bases are TGCGCCAGCAGCTTGGATGATGAGACCCAGTACTTC. It translates to CASSLDDETQYF.

The rearrangement links TRBV7-9 to TRBJ2-7; D might be TRBD1 or TRBD2, each matching 5 bases. Germline V lookup: CDR1 SEHNR, CDR2 FQNEAQ (reference sequence). The CDR3 runs to 13 residues. Trimming stripped 8 bases from V and 0 bases from J, with 11 bases between. CDR3 nucleotide sequence: TGTGCCAGCCGGGACGGCAGCTCCTACGAGCAGTACTTC. It translates to CASRDGSSYEQYF.

This clonotype was seen a handful of times. The rearrangement uses TRBV12-3 or TRBV12-4 and TRBJ2-7; tentatively, D is TRBD2 (5 bases). Trimming left V 3 bases short and J 5 bases short, with 11 bases between. CDR3 length: 13 residues. Written as DNA, the CDR3 is TGTGCCAGCAGTTTTCTTGGGGAGAACGAGCAGTACTTC. Its protein is CASSFLGENEQYF.

The rearrangement links TRBV5-1 to TRBJ1-1, with no clear D. With 0 bases removed from V and 1 base from J, the gap between germline ends came to 7 bases. Germline assignment: CDR1 SGHRS and CDR2 YFSETQ. This CDR3 region has 14 residues. The CDR3 reads CASSLAPGNTEAFF. CDR3 nucleotides: TGCGCCAGCAGCTTGGCCCCAGGGAACACTGAAGCTTTCTTT.

This clonotype was found a few times. V gene TRBV25-1 combines with J gene TRBJ2-5; D perhaps matches TRBD2 (6 bases). The length of the CDR3 is 14 residues. Germline V gives CDR1 MGHDK, CDR2 SYGVNS. The V end lost 1 base, the J end lost 4 bases, and 10 bases lay between the germline ends. The CDR3 is CASSELGRTETQYF. The DNA for the CDR3 is TGTGCCAGCAGTGAATTGGGGAGGACAGAGACCCAGTACTTC.

This clonotype appeared a few times. The V gene is TRBV7-6, the J gene TRBJ2-3, with D possibly TRBD2 on 7 matching bases. Germline V gene data show CDR1 as SGHVS and CDR2 as FNYEAQ. This CDR3 is built from 15 residues. V shed 8 bases and J shed 2 bases, with 17 bases lying between them. The CDR3 nucleotides are TGTGCCAGCGTATTGGGGGGGGGCGTCACAGATACGCAGTATTTT. Protein sequence: CASVLGGGVTDTQYF.

This rearrangement joins TRBV6-5 to TRBJ2-7, with D unclear. CDR3 length equals 15 residues. The V end was cut by 1 base, the J end by 3 bases, with 13 bases between. Germline CDR1 reads MNHEY; CDR2 reads SVGAGI. CDR3 in DNA: TGTGCCAGCAGTTACTTAAGGTTGGTGGTCTACGAGCAGTACGTC. It specifies CASSYLRLVVYEQYV.

V gene TRBV18 combines with J gene TRBJ2-5, with no clear D. CDR3 size: 14 residues. Germline V gene lookup returns CDR1 KGHSH and CDR2 LQKENI. Between the trimmed V and J ends, which lost 2 bases and 2 bases, there was a span of 9 bases. As DNA, the CDR3 is TGTGCCAGCTCACCATCTGCGGTACAAGAGACCCAGTACTTC. Translated, it gives CASSPSAVQETQYF.

This clonotype has more than one count but fewer than ten. V and J are TRBV6-1 and TRBJ2-7; a weak D match, TRBD1 (6 bases). V dropped 6 bases and J dropped 2 bases, with 17 bases sitting between them. CDR1 is MNHNS, CDR2 SASEGT, per germline. CDR3 size: 15 residues. The CDR3 region has the DNA TGTGCCAGCAGCTCACTACGTACAGGGACCTACGAGCAGTACTTC. Its translation is CASSSLRTGTYEQYF.

The genes are TRBV25-1 and TRBJ1-6; no reliable D call. The V gene lost 5 bases and the J gene lost 9 bases, with 14 bases spanning the gap. Germline CDR1 reads MGHDK; CDR2 reads SYGVNS. The length of the CDR3 is 14 residues. Written as DNA, the CDR3 is TGTGCCAGCAGTTTAGGACCATGGGGTTCACCCCTCCACTTT. Translating gives CASSLGPWGSPLHF.

In this sample, this clonotype turned up a few times. V is TRBV7-2 and J is TRBJ2-1, with 8 bases fitting TRBD2. V was clipped by 1 base and J by 7 bases; unmatched bases: 6. The length of the CDR3 is 15 residues. Per the germline V gene, CDR1 is SGHTA and CDR2 is FQGNSA. Written as DNA, the CDR3 is TGTGCCAGCAGCTTAGGGGTTAGCGGGGCGAATGAGCAGTTCTTC. Protein product: CASSLGVSGANEQFF.

The chain carries TRBV5-5 and TRBJ1-5; D uncertain. The germline V gene encodes CDR1 SGHKS and CDR2 YYEKEE (reference sequence). V lost 0 bases and J lost 9, with 19 bases in between. This CDR3 contains 16 residues. CDR3 DNA sequence: TGTGCCAGCAGCTTGGCAAGTTACCCGAGATGGGGGCCCCAGCATTTT. Translated: CASSLASYPRWGPQHF.

This clonotype appeared a few times. The genes are TRBV5-4 and TRBJ1-2; D remains unclear. The ends were cut back, 6 bases at V and 0 bases at J, with 12 bases in the middle. Germline-derived CDR1 and CDR2 are SGHNT and YYREEE (reference sequence). The CDR3 sequence is 14 residues long. In DNA, the CDR3 is TGTGCCAGCACGGGAGCCTCGACTAACTATGGCTACACCTTC. Translation gives CASTGASTNYGYTF.

J is TRBJ2-7 and V is TRBV9; D ambiguous. The germline V and J ends were trimmed by 1 base and 0 bases, with 8 bases remaining between them. Germline V CDR1 and CDR2: SGDLS, YYNGEE. The CDR3 sequence is 14 residues long. The CDR3 DNA reads TGTGCCAGCAGCGTAACATCCCACTCCTACGAGCAGTACTTC. It translates to CASSVTSHSYEQYF.

This chain joins TRBV4-3 and TRBJ2-7, with TRBD1 matching over 7 bases. Trimming cost V 0 bases and J 4 bases; bases outside gene matches: 6. CDR3 length: 15 residues. Germline V gives CDR1 LGHNA, CDR2 YSLEER. The CDR3 nucleotides read TGCGCCAGCAGCCAAGAGAACCAGGGGGTGTACGAGCAGTACTTC. Protein product: CASSQENQGVYEQYF.